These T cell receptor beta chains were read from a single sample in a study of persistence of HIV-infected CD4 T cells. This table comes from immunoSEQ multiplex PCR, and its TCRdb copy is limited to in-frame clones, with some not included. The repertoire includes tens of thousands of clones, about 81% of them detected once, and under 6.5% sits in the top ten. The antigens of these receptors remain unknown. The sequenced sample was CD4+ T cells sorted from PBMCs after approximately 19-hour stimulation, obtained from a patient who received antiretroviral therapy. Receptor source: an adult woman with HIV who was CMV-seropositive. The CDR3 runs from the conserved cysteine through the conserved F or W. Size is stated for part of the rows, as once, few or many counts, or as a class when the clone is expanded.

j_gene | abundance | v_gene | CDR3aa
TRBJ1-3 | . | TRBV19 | CASRIAGSGNTIYF
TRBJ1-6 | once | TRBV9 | CASSVEGAQGAPLHF
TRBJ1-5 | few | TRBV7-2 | CASSWDRGSGNQPQHF
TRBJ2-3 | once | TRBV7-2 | CASSFDGAGTGRDTQYF
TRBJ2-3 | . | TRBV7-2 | CASRGPGQSTDTQYF
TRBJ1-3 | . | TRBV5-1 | CASSKTGTSGNTIYF
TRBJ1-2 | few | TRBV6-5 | CASRGAGYGYTF
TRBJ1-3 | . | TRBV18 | CASSHKGPRFGSRNTIYF
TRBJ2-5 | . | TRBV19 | CASSIVEGIQETQYF
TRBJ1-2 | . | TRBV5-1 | CASSLGQVNYGYTF
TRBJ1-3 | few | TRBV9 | CASSVRGDGASGNTIYF
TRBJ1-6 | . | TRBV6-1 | CASSATGSSYNSPLHF
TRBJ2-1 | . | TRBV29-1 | CSVGTSGFYNEQFF
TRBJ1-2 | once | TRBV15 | CATSRVRTSNNYGYTF
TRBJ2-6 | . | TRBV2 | CAMLGGSGANVLTF
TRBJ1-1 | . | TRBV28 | CASSLGDRVRTEAFF
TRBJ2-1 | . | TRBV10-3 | CAISESSANEQFF
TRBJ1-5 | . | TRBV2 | CASSPDRNQPQHF
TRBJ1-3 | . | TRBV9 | CASSVEGTWSGNTIYF
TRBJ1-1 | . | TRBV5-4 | CASSEQGAGDFF
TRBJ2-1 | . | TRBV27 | CASSPRAQLGNEQFF
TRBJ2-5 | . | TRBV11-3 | CASSLGTSGGFREETQYF
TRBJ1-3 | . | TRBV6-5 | CASRLGSGLVDTIYF
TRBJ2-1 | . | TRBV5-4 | CASSLGGDLYNEQFF
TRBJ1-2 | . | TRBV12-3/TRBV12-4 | CASSLGSGIGYTF
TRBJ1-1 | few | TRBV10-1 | CASRAGQGGTEAFF
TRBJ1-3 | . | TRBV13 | CASSSQSSGNTIYF
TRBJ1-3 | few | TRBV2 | CASRSGGENTIYF
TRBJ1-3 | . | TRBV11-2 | CASSLVAGGSGNTIYF
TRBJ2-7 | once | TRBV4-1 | CASSQDPGRTYEQYF
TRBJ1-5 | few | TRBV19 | CASSTTVRSNQPQHF
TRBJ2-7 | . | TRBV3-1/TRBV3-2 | CASSRLGTGGNEQYF
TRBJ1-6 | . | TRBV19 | CASRDRRNSPLHF
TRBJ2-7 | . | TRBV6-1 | CASSVTLGQGAYEQYF
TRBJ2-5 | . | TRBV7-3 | CASSLSGGQETQYF
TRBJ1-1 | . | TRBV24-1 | CATSDFGQTEAFF
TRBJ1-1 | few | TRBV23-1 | CASSQGVDRGYTEAFF
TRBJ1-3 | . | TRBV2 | CASSERTNGNTIYF
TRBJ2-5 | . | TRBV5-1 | CASSPALGETQYF
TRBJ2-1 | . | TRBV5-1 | CASTGEAGDAYNEQFF
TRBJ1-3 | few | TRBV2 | CASSRPRSSGNTIYF
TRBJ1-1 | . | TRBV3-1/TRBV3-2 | CASSLGGNTEAFF
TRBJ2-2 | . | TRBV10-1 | CASSEDGGANTGELFF
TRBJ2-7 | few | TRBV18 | CASSPGRGVGYEQYF
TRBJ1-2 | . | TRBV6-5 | CASRGTANYGYTF
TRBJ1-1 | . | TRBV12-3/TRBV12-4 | CASSFGRESEAFF
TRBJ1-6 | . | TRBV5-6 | CASSWAGTGIKNSPLHF
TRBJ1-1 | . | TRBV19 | CASIRQNTEAFF